These 19 T cell receptor beta chains were sequenced from one sample in a study of shared clonotypes between healthy human individuals (dated by TCRdb to about 2020). CD8 naive samples were CD45RO-negative cells positively selected for CCR7, giving a CD45RA+CCR7+ population that excluded TemRA cells. Library construction relied on the immunoSEQ multiplex PCR assay. The table was pulled from immuneACCESS by TCRdb, which kept in-frame rearrangements only. Such tables lose some clones; where checked, under half of the loss comes from unresolved V genes, and the rest has no known cause. The sample includes about 2.1 million clones, with around 93% observed a single time. The leading ten clones occupy approximately 1.6% of the sample. The source material was naive CD8+ T cells from PBMCs. In the paper's terms, the cell subset or site label means: CD45RA+CCR7+. Every receptor here comes from a man younger than 30 in good health. Some clones in this sample may be carry-over from other donors' samples.

V is TRBV27 and J is TRBJ2-5; D is tentatively TRBD1 or TRBD2 (5 bases each). This CDR3 is built from 14 residues. CDR1 MNHEY and CDR2 SMNVEV come from the germline V gene (reference sequence). Deletions cut 7 bases from V and 4 bases from J, with 16 bases between. The CDR3 DNA reads TGTGCCAGCATCGCCGACGGGGCGGGAGAGACCCAGTACTTC. Its protein is CASIADGAGETQYF.

The gene calls are TRBV9 and TRBJ1-1, with 7 positions matching TRBD1. Losses at the gene ends were 3 bases for V and 4 bases for J; bases not matched to a gene: 15. Germline V gives CDR1 SGDLS, CDR2 YYNGEE. The CDR3 length is 17 residues. The CDR3 region is CASSETGSLIGSTEAFF. CDR3 bases: TGTGCCAGCAGCGAGACAGGGTCGTTGATTGGTAGCACTGAAGCTTTCTTT.

The chain links TRBV11-2 to TRBJ2-6; D call uncertain. CDR1 and CDR2 from the germline V gene are SGHAT and FQNNGV. The length of the CDR3 is 17 residues. Trimming left V 5 bases short and J 11 bases short, with 25 bases between. CDR3 region: CASSGSGLAKNLHVLTF. In DNA form, the CDR3 reads TGTGCCAGCAGCGGATCGGGCCTGGCAAAAAACCTCCACGTCCTGACTTTC.

This clone was observed a few times. This chain connects TRBV19 to TRBJ1-1, with D possibly being TRBD1 (6 bases). Per germline, CDR1 LNHDA and CDR2 SQIVND (reference sequence). Trimming removed 3 bases at V and 8 bases at J, with 7 bases between. The CDR3 is made up of 11 amino acids. CDR3 in amino acids: CASSITGEAFF. The CDR3 DNA sequence: TGTGCCAGTAGTATCACAGGGGAAGCTTTCTTT.

V and J are TRBV7-9 and TRBJ2-1; TRBD1 matches at 8 bases. The CDR3 has 13 residues. Germline loops: CDR1 SEHNR, CDR2 FQNEAQ (reference sequence). The V and J ends lost 4 bases and 8 bases, in that order; junction bases with no gene match: 4. The CDR3 sequence: CASSSGQVYEQFF. The DNA for the CDR3 is TGTGCCAGCAGCTCGGGACAGGTCTATGAGCAGTTCTTC.

The V call is TRBV28, the J call TRBJ1-5; unclear D gene. CDR1 and CDR2 from the germline V gene are MDHEN and SYDVKM. The CDR3 runs 15 residues. Trimming took 0 bases from V and 3 from J, leaving 9 bases between them. CDR3 region: CASSLWRDDNQPQHF. The CDR3 nucleotides are TGTGCCAGCAGTTTATGGAGGGATGACAATCAGCCCCAGCATTTT.

Points on this clone: The sample contains more than one DNA sequence encoding this CDR3. This chain uses TRBV7-6 with TRBJ2-7, with TRBD2 identical over 10 bases. Germline CDR1 SGHVS, CDR2 FNYEAQ. J gave up 3 bases and V 5 bases, and 7 bases lay outside the gene matches. The CDR3 is 15 residues long. DNA of the CDR3: TGTGCCAGCAGCCTAAGGGCTAGCGGGAGCTACGAGCAGTACTTC. As protein: CASSLRASGSYEQYF.

The rearrangement uses TRBV28 and TRBJ1-4; D not certain. V gave up 4 bases and J gave up 2 bases, with 17 bases separating them. Looked up from germline, CDR1 is MDHEN and CDR2 is SYDVKM. This CDR3 has 17 amino acids. Here the CDR3 DNA reads TGTGCCAGCAGTTGGGAAAGAAGCTGGTCGACTAATGAAAAACTGTTTTTT. Protein product: CASSWERSWSTNEKLFF.

Of note for this clone: At the DNA level, this CDR3 is encoded by other sequences in the same sample as well. V usage is TRBV7-9 and J usage is TRBJ2-3; D possibly corresponds to TRBD2 (5 bases). Germline CDR1 is SEHNR and CDR2 is FQNEAQ (reference sequence). Trimming removed 6 bases from V and 2 bases from J, with 15 bases in between. The CDR3 covers 15 residues. CDR3 sequence (DNA): TGTGCCAGCAGTCCTTCCGGGATTTCCACAGATACGCAGTATTTT. Protein: CASSPSGISTDTQYF.

The chain links TRBV4-3 to TRBJ1-2; D not certain. Per the germline V gene, CDR1 is LGHNA and CDR2 is YSLEER. This CDR3 is built from 16 residues. Trimming stripped 0 bases from V and 5 bases from J, with 16 bases between. The CDR3 DNA reads as TGCGCCAGCAGCCAAGAGGTTGAAGTCCCTGGGTATGGCTACACCTTC. This gives the protein CASSQEVEVPGYGYTF.

This clone showed up just a few times. CDR3 sequence reads: CASSSRTDEQYF. CDR3 coding DNA: TGTGCCAGCAGCTCCCGGACTGACGAGCAGTACTTC. The V call is TRBV13, the J call TRBJ2-7; D is perhaps TRBD2 (5 bases). This CDR3 has 12 amino acids. Germline V gives CDR1 PRHDT, CDR2 FYEKMQ (reference sequence). V lost 4 bases, J lost 5 bases, and 9 bases lay in between.

The gene calls are TRBV25-1 and TRBJ1-1; D possibly corresponds to TRBD1 (6 bases). Trimming took 9 bases from V and 6 from J, leaving 14 bases between them. Germline V gives CDR1 MGHDK, CDR2 SYGVNS. There are 12 residues in the CDR3. CDR3 in DNA: TGTGCCAGTCGAACAGGGAGGGCTGAAGCTTTCTTT. Its translation is CASRTGRAEAFF.

The chain carries TRBV14 and TRBJ2-1; perhaps TRBD2 as D (6 bases). Germline lookup yields CDR1 SGHDN and CDR2 FVKESK. The CDR3 is 15 residues long. The V and J ends lost 4 bases and 4 bases respectively, with 14 bases between them. CDR3 DNA: TGTGCCAGCAGCCCCTGGAGGGCCCCTTACAATGAGCAGTTCTTC. It is translated as CASSPWRAPYNEQFF.

The chain carries TRBV6-5 and TRBJ1-2, with 7 bases fitting TRBD1. CDR1 and CDR2 (germline): MNHEY, SVGAGI. The CDR3 is 15 residues long. V dropped 5 bases and J dropped 4; count of bases not matched to a gene: 10. CDR3 loop: CASSKVRTGRYGYTF. CDR3 nucleotides: TGTGCCAGCAGTAAAGTACGGACAGGCCGCTATGGCTACACCTTC.

On this clone itself: The sample has other DNA sequences that encode this CDR3 too. This chain links TRBV27 with TRBJ1-2, with TRBD1 identical over 9 bases. The CDR3 extends over 12 amino acids. Germline trimming cut 6 bases from V and 4 bases from J; bases unmatched to any gene: 0. CDR1 is MNHEY, CDR2 SMNVEV, per germline (reference sequence). The CDR3 sequence: CASRTGGYGYTF. In DNA, the CDR3 is TGTGCCAGCAGGACAGGGGGCTATGGCTACACCTTC.

The chain couples TRBV7-2 to TRBJ1-2, with D possibly being TRBD1 (6 bases). The CDR3 spans 15 residues. CDR1 is SGHTA and CDR2 is FQGNSA in the germline V gene. V lost 0 bases to trimming and J lost 4 bases, with 12 bases between them. CDR3 protein: CASSLAGGAGYGYTF. In DNA form, the CDR3 reads TGTGCCAGCAGCTTAGCGGGGGGCGCGGGCTATGGCTACACCTTC.

This clone was detected only once. This chain connects TRBV5-4 to TRBJ1-1, with D hard to call. Germline CDR1 reads SGHNT; CDR2 reads YYREEE (reference sequence). This CDR3 comprises 12 residues. V lost 4 bases and J 8 bases, leaving 12 bases between the germline ends. Here the CDR3 DNA reads TGTGCCAGCAGCCGAGGACCCACGGAAGCTTTCTTT. This codes for CASSRGPTEAFF. Variable domain in full (rest from reference TRBV5-4 and TRBJ1-1): ETGVTQSPTHLIKTRGQQVTLRCSSQSGHNTVSWYQQALGQGPQFIFQYYREEENGRGNFPPRFSGLQFPNYSSELNVNALELDDSALYLCASSRGPTEAFFGQGTRLTVV.

The chain has TRBV5-4 and TRBJ2-3; the D gene is possibly TRBD2 (5 bases). The CDR3 is 16 amino acids. Trimming removed 5 bases from V and 2 bases from J, with 18 bases in between. The V gene's germline CDR1 is SGHNT and CDR2 YYREEE (reference sequence). CDR3 loop: CASSTAEDFPTDTQYF. CDR3 nucleotide sequence: TGTGCCAGCAGTACCGCGGAGGACTTTCCCACAGATACGCAGTATTTT.

The V gene is TRBV7-2, the J gene TRBJ2-7, with unresolved D. V dropped 2 bases and J dropped 2 bases, with 7 bases sitting between them. This CDR3 is 13 amino acids long. Germline V lookup: CDR1 SGHTA, CDR2 FQGNSA. DNA for the CDR3: TGTGCCAGCAGCTTATTCCCGACCTACGAGCAGTACTTC. Residues: CASSLFPTYEQYF.